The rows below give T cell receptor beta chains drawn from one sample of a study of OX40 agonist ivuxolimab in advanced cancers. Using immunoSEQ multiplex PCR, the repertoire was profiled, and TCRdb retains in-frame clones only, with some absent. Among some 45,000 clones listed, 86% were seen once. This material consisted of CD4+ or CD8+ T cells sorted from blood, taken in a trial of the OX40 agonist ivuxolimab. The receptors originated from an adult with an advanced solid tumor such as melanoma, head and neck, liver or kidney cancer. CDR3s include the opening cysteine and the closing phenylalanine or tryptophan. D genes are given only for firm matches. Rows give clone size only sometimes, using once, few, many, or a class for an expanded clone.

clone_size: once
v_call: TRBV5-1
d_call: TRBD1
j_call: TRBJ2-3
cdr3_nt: TGCGCCAGCGGGGACAGTGACACAGATACGCAGTATTTT
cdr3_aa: CASGDSDTDTQYF

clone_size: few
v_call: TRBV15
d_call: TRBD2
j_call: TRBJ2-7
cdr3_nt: TGTGCCTCCGGAGTTGGAGCGGGGTACGAGCAGTACTTC
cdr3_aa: CASGVGAGYEQYF

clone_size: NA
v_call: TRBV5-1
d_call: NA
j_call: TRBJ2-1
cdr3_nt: TGCGCCAGCAGCTTGGGACTAGGGGGGAAATTGAGCTCCTACAATGAGCAGTTCTTC
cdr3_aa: CASSLGLGGKLSSYNEQFF

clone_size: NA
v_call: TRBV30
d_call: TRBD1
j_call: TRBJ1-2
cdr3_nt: TGTGCCTCAGTGACAGGGGCCCATGGCTACACCTTC
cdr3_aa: CASVTGAHGYTF

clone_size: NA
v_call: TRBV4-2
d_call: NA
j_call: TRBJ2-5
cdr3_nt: TGTGCCAGCAGCCAAGGACCCCTTGGGCAGGCGGGCCAAGAGACCCAGTACTTC
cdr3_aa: CASSQGPLGQAGQETQYF

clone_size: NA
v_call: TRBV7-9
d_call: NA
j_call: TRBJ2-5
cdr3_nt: TGTGCCAGCAGCTTACTGGACCAAGAGACCCAGTACTTC
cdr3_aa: CASSLLDQETQYF

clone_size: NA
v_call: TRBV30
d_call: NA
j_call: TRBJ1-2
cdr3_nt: TGTGCCTGGAGTCTGGGACCAGCTAACTATGGCTACACCTTC
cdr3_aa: CAWSLGPANYGYTF

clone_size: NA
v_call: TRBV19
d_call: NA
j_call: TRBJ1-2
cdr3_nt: TGTGCCAGTAAGGAACAGGTCTTAGCTAACTATGGCTACACCTTC
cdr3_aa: CASKEQVLANYGYTF

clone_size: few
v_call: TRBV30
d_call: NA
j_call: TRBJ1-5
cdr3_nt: TGTGCCTGGAGTAGAATGGAGGGCAATCAGCCCCAGCATTTT
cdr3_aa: CAWSRMEGNQPQHF

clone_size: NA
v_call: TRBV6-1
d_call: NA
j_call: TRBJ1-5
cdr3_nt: TGTGCCAGCAGTGTCCAGGGGAACCAGCCCCAGCATTTT
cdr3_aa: CASSVQGNQPQHF

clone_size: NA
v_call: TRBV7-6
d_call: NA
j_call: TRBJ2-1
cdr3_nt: TGTGCCAGCAGCCCCGTTTTGAATGAGCAGTTCTTC
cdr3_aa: CASSPVLNEQFF

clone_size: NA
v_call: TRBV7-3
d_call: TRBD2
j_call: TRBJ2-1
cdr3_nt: TGTGCCAGCAGCCAGACTAGCGGGGGCCCCAATGAGCAGTTCTTC
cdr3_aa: CASSQTSGGPNEQFF

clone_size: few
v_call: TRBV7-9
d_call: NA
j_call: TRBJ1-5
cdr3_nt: TGTGCCAGCAGCTTAGCGGCCGGGAAGGGAGGCAATCAGCCCCAGCATTTT
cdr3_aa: CASSLAAGKGGNQPQHF

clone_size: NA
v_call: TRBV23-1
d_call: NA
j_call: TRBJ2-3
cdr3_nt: TGCGCCAGCAGTCAATTGGAGGTCGGGGTTAGCACAGATACGCAGTATTTT
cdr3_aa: CASSQLEVGVSTDTQYF

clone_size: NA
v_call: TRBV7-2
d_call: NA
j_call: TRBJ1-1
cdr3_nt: TGTGCCAGCAGCTTATTTTCGACACTAAACACTGAAGCTTTCTTT
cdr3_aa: CASSLFSTLNTEAFF

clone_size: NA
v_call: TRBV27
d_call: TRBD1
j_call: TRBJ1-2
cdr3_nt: TGTGCCAGCAGTTCCGACAGGGGGGATAATGGCTACACCTTC
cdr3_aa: CASSSDRGDNGYTF

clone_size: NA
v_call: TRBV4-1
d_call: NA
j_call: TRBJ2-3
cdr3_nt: TGCGCCAGCAGCCAAGGGTTCGCTAGTTATAGCACAGATACGCAGTATTTT
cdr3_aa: CASSQGFASYSTDTQYF

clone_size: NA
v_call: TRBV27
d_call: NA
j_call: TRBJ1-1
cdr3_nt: TGTGCCAGCAGTTCGCTTCTGACGAACACTGAAGCTTTCTTT
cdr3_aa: CASSSLLTNTEAFF

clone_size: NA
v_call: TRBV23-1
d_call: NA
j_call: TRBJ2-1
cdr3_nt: TGCGCCAGCAGTCAATCCTGTACCTCGAACGGGGAAACCTACAATGAGCAGTTCTTC
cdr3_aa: CASSQSCTSNGETYNEQFF

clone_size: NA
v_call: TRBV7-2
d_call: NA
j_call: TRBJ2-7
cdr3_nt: TGTGCCAGCAGCCCTATGCCGGGCAGCTCCTACGAGCAGTACTTC
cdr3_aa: CASSPMPGSSYEQYF

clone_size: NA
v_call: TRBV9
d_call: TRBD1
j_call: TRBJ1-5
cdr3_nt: TGTGCCAGCAGCTTGCGGGACAGGGGAAGGAGCAATCAGCCCCAGCATTTT
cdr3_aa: CASSLRDRGRSNQPQHF

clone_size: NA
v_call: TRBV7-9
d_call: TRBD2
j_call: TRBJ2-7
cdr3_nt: TGTGCCAGCAGCAATCCCGGGACTAGTTCCTACGAGCAGTACTTC
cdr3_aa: CASSNPGTSSYEQYF

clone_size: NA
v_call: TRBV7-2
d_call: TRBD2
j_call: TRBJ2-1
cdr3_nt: TGTGCCAGCAGCCTCCGAGCGGGGGTAGGAGACAATGAGCAGTTCTTC
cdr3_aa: CASSLRAGVGDNEQFF

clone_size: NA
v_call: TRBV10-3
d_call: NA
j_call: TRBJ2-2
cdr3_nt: TGTGCCATCAGTACCTCGTGGGGCGGCACCGGGGAGCTGTTTTTT
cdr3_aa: CAISTSWGGTGELFF

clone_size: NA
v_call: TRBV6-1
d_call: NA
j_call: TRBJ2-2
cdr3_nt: TGTGCCAGCAGTGAAGGGGGGGCGACCGGGGAGCTGTTTTTT
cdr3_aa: CASSEGGATGELFF

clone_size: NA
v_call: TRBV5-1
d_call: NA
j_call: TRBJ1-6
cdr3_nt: TGCGCCAGCAGCTTGGGAGGCCTTCGTACTACTTTAAGCTCCTATAATTCACCCCTCCACTTT
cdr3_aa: CASSLGGLRTTLSSYNSPLHF

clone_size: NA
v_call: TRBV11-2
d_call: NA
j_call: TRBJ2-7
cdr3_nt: TGTGCCAGCAGCTTAGGGCCCCAGAAGTCCTACGAGCAGTACTTC
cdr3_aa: CASSLGPQKSYEQYF

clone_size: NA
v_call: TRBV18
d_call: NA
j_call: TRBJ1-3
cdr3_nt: TGTGCCAGCTCACCTCGGGAGGCAGGAAACACCATATATTTT
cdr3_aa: CASSPREAGNTIYF

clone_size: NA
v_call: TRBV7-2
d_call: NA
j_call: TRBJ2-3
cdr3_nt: TGTGCCAGCAGCTTAGCGGATACAGATACGCAGTATTTT
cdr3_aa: CASSLADTDTQYF

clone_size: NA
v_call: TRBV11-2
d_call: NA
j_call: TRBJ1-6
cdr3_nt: TGTGCCAGCAGCCTTGGGGGTAATTCACCCCTCCACTTT
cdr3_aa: CASSLGGNSPLHF

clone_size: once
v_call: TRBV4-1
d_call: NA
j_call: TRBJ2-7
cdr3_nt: TGCGCCAGCAGCCAAGACCGCCAGGCAAGGTCCGAGCAGTACTTC
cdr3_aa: CASSQDRQARSEQYF

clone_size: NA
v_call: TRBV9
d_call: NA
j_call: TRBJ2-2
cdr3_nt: TGTGCCAGCAGCGTAGACGGCGGGGAGCTGTTTTTT
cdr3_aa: CASSVDGGELFF

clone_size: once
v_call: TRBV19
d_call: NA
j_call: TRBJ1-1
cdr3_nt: TGTGCCAGCCGAAGGGGCCCGAACACTGAAGCTTTCTTT
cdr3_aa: CASRRGPNTEAFF

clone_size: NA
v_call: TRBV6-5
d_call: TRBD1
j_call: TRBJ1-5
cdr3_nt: TGTGCCAGCAGTCGACAGGGGGATCAGCCCCAGCATTTT
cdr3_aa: CASSRQGDQPQHF

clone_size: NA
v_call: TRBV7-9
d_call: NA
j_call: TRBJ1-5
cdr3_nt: TGTGCCAGCAGAAAAGACAGAAATCAGCCCCAGCATTTT
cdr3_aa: CASRKDRNQPQHF

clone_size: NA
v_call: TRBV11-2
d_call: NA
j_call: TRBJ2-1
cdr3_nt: TGTGCCAGCAGCTTTGGAGGGGAGCTATACAATGAGCAGTTCTTC
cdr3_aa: CASSFGGELYNEQFF

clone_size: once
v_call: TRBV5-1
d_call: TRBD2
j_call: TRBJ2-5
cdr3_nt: TGCGCCAGCAGCTTGGCCTTAGCGGGGGGCCAAGAGACCCAGTACTTC
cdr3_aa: CASSLALAGGQETQYF

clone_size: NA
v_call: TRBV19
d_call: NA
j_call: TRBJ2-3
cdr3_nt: TGTGCCAGTAGTATTCTCGCGGGAACAGATACGCAGTATTTT
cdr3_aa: CASSILAGTDTQYF

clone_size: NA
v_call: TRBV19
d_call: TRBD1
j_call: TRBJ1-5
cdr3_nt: TGTGCCAGTACTCAAAGGGGACAGGGAAGCCAGCCCCAGCATTTT
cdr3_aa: CASTQRGQGSQPQHF

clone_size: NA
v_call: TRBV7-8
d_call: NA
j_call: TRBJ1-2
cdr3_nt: TGTGCCAGCAGCTGGTCTGGGGGGAACTATGGCTACACCTTC
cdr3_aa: CASSWSGGNYGYTF

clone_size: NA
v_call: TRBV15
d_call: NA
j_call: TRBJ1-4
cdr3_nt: TGTGCCACCAGCAGAGAAAGGCAGCCTAATGAAAAACTGTTTTTT
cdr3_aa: CATSRERQPNEKLFF

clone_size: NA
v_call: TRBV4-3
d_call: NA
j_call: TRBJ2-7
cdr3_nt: TGCGCCAGCAGCCAAGATGTCCGGGGCTACGAGCAGTACTTC
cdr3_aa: CASSQDVRGYEQYF

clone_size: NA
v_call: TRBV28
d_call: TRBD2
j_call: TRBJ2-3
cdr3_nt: TGTGCCAGCAGTTTGGAGCGGGGTAGCACAGATACGCAGTATTTT
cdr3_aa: CASSLERGSTDTQYF

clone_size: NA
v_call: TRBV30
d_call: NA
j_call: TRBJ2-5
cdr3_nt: TGTGCCTGGAGAGGTGGGGGGGCCGCAGAGACCCAGTACTTC
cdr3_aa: CAWRGGGAAETQYF

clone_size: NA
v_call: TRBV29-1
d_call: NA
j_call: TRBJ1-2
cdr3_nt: TGCAGCGTTGGCCACTCGGTAGCCGGCTATGGCTACACCTTC
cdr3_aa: CSVGHSVAGYGYTF

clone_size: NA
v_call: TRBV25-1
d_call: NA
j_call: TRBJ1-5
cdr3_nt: TGTGCCAGCAGTGTCACAGGGAGCAATCAGCCCCAGCATTTT
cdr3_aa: CASSVTGSNQPQHF

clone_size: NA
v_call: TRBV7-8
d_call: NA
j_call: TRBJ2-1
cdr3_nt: TGTGCCAGCAGCTCCACAGGGCTCTCCTACAATGAGCAGTTCTTC
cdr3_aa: CASSSTGLSYNEQFF

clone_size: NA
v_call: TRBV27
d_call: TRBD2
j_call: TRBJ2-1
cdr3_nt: TGTGCCAGCACCCCAGCGGGACCCCAGGAGGCAGATGAGCAGTTCTTC
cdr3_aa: CASTPAGPQEADEQFF

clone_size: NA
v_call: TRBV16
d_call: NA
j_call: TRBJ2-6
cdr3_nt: TGTGCCAGCAGCTTAACTCTGGTCGTACAAAGTCGGGCCAACGTCCTGACTTTC
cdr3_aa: CASSLTLVVQSRANVLTF

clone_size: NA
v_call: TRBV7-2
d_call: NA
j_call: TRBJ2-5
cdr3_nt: TGTGCCAGCAGCTTAGCCTCGGAAGAGACCCAGTACTTC
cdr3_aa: CASSLASEETQYF

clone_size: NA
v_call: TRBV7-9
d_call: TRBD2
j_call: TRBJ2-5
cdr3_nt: TGTGCCAGCAGCCCAGCTGGGACTAGCGGGGGAGAGACCCAGTACTTC
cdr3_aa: CASSPAGTSGGETQYF

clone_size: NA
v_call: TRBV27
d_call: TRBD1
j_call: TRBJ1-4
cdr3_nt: TGTGCCAGCAGGGCAGGGGGCATGTCGACTAATGAAAAACTGTTTTTT
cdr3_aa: CASRAGGMSTNEKLFF

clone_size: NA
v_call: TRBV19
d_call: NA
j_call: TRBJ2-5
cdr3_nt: TGTGCCAGTAGTTATAGCGGGACAGTAGAGACCCAGTACTTC
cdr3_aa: CASSYSGTVETQYF

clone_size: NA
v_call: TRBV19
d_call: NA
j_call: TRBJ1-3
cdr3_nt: TGTGCCAGTAGTATAGATCTAACAGGGCTCTGGTGGTCTGGAAACACCATATATTTT
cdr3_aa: CASSIDLTGLWWSGNTIYF

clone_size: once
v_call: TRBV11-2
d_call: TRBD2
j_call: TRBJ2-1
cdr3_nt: TGTGCCAGCAGCTCTCGGACTAGCGGCAATGAGCAGTTCTTC
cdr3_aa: CASSSRTSGNEQFF

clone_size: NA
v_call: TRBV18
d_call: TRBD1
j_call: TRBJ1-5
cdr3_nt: TGTGCCAGCTCACCTGGACAGGGGCAGCGGCCCCAGCATTTT
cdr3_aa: CASSPGQGQRPQHF

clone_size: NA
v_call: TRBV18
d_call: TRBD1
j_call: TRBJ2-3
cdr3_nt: TGTGCCAGCTCCCTCGGGACAGGGGGCGCGGATACGCAGTATTTT
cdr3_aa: CASSLGTGGADTQYF

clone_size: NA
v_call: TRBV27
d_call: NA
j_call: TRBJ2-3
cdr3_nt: TGTGCCAGCAGTCCCGGTACCGCCCAGTATTTT
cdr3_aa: CASSPGTAQYF

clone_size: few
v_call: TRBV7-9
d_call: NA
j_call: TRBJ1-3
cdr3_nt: TGTGCCAGCAGCCCAAGCTCTGGAAACACCATATATTTT
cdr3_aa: CASSPSSGNTIYF